This T cell receptor beta chain was sequenced for a study of identical twins (dated by TCRdb to the mid-2010s). About the investigation overall: To test whether fetal clonotypes persist, the study used deep sequencing on TCR alpha and beta repertoires from monozygotic twins, unrelated adults of various ages, and cord blood. Replicate twin experiments were performed at different times using different library preparation protocols to rule out contamination.

Overall study results and their limits: Invariant T cells such as MAIT and iNKT could partly confound zero-insertion analyses, although diverse VJ usage argued against such confounding for most clonotypes. In beta out-of-frame sequences, excess twin sharing was weaker, because having fewer shared sequences lowered the signal-to-noise ratio. Out-of-frame TCR alpha sequences shared between twins showed an excess of low generation-probability sequences compared with coincidental sharing between unrelated individuals. Abundant cord blood beta clonotypes had fewer insertions, young adult naive repertoires showed a similar but weaker trend, and memory repertoires showed no such trend. Recombination models systematically underestimated out-of-frame TCR alpha sharing in monozygotic twins but agreed with sharing between unrelated individuals. Because the same donors could not be followed over many years, the conclusions depended on cross-sectional statistical analysis.

In the germline V gene (reference sequence), CDR1 corresponds to LGHDT and CDR2 to YNNKEL. V has 6 bases trimmed and J has 5 bases trimmed; junction bases matching no gene number 6. The CDR3 covers 15 residues, taking in both the cysteine and the phenylalanine. Just CDR3 DNA is preserved here, 45 bases in frame from base 1. All donors were healthy Caucasians. The twin cohort comprised three pairs of female monozygotic twins, all aged roughly 18 to 30 years. Peripheral blood mononuclear cells were the source from which RNA for the TCR libraries was isolated. The library relied on 5' RACE. The sequencer listed for this sample is Illumina HiSeq 2000. Template switching added a universal primer binding site, and the final cDNA carried a unique molecular identifier that allowed TCR cDNA molecules to be counted accurately. First-strand cDNA for TCR alpha and beta chains was synthesized from specific primers in the conserved constant-segment region. To control for contamination, every cDNA library was double barcoded, receiving both a SMART-Mk sample barcode and Illumina barcodes. TruSeq adapter sequences and Illumina sample barcodes were added in two successive PCR steps. The Illumina HiSeq platform was used with custom primers to sequence TCR alpha and beta cDNA libraries. The study's own analysis went as follows. MiGEC processed the raw reads to extract unique molecular identifiers, while MiXCR was used to determine the CDR3 positions. Recombination models were inferred per individual with the repgenHMM and IGoR tools using an EM algorithm. Shared clonotypes were analyzed with the tcR package in R, and sharing was normalized by the product of cloneset sizes. To study raw recombination without the effects of thymic and clonal selection, out-of-frame nonproductive sequences were analyzed. Using fastp at Q25 and MiXCR, TCRdb reprocessed the public reads and kept productive beta chains. Every distinct CDR3 protein forms one entry, paired with its most common genes and DNA. The V and J calls and clone size come from TCRdb's table, not from the authors' own analysis. Counted in this sample were 750,000 to 950,000 distinct CDR3 sequences; roughly an eighth of them appeared once. The ten largest clones add up to around 1.6% of the sample.

This clonotype was observed a handful of times. It lacks a known antigen. Base qualities are not provided; no much larger clone lies one nucleotide away. These data are also associated with another study on yellow fever vaccine responses in identical twins. The second publication reports: The authors reported that the T cell response to vaccination in identical twins appeared partly convergent and partly personalized. In identical twins, the study followed T cell clones that responded to the vaccine with precision.

The sequence is built from TRBV3-1 and TRBJ2-1, and TRBD2 aligns with 11 junction nucleotides. This TCR was recovered from a woman younger than 30 in good health. Sequencing was carried out using PBMCs. The base sequence is TGTGCCAGCAGAAGACTAGCGGGACCAAACAATGAGCAGTTCTTC. Translation gives CASRRLAGPNNEQFF.